The 31 T cell receptor beta chains in this list originate from one sample, sequenced in a study of identical twins. From the 5' RACE reads, TCRdb called clonotypes with MiXCR, one entry per CDR3 protein. Of 220,000 or so distinct CDR3 sequences listed, 7% were seen once; the top ten hold under 4%. This sample also belongs to another study, concerning yellow fever vaccine responses in identical twins.

Input material: memory (CD45RO+) T cells sorted from blood. All receptors derive from a woman aged 18-35 years in good health.

The table lists this clonotype with many counts. This rearrangement joins TRBV12-3 or TRBV12-4 to TRBJ2-2; D uncertain. Deletions cut 0 bases from V and 1 base from J, with 0 bases between. The CDR3 is 13 residues long. CDR3 amino acids: CASSLANTGELFF. CDR3 coding DNA: TGTGCCAGCAGTTTAGCGAACACCGGGGAGCTGTTTTTT.

The sample holds many counts of this clonotype. The chain carries TRBV28 and TRBJ2-3; 12 nucleotides agree with TRBD2. V lost 10 bases, J lost 1 base, and 6 bases stayed unmatched. CDR3 length: 15 amino acids. Germline V CDR1 and CDR2: MDHEN, SYDVKM. CDR3 amino acids: CATLASGRGTDTQYF. The CDR3 nucleotides are TGTGCCACCCTCGCTAGCGGGAGGGGCACAGATACGCAGTATTTT.

In its sample, this clonotype was seen many times. The V call is TRBV12-3 or TRBV12-4, the J call TRBJ2-1; 9 nucleotides line up with TRBD2. V was pared by 2 bases and J by 2 bases, with 10 bases of the junction left unmatched. The CDR3 contains 18 residues. CDR3: CASSLLPPSGRPYNEQFF. The DNA of the CDR3 is TGTGCCAGCAGTTTATTGCCCCCCAGCGGGAGGCCCTACAATGAGCAGTTCTTC.

In this sample, this clonotype turned up a few times. The genes are TRBV2 and TRBJ2-3, with TRBD2 identical over 7 bases. V lost 7 bases and J lost 0; bases outside the gene matches: 7. Germline V gives CDR1 SNHLY, CDR2 FYNNEI. The CDR3 contains 15 residues. CDR3 amino acids: CASKRLALSTDTQYF. DNA of the CDR3: TGTGCCAGCAAACGACTAGCCTTGAGCACAGATACGCAGTATTTT.

The chain recombines TRBV5-5 with TRBJ2-3; 9 bases match TRBD2. The junction had 7 bases not matched to a gene; V was cut back by 5 bases and J by 6 bases. This CDR3 is built from 14 residues. Per germline, CDR1 SGHKS and CDR2 YYEKEE (reference sequence). This chain's CDR3 is CASSLAGTADTQYF. DNA for the CDR3: TGTGCCAGCAGTCTAGCGGGAACAGCTGATACGCAGTATTTT.

The CDR3 bases are TGTGCCAGCCAGGGAGGAGATACGCAGTATTTT. Amino acids: CASQGGDTQYF. The V and J genes are TRBV6-2 or TRBV6-3 and TRBJ2-3; D might be TRBD2 (6 bases). CDR3 length equals 11 residues. Germline V CDR1 and CDR2: MNHEY, SVGEGT. V lost 8 bases to trimming and J lost 5 bases, with 8 bases between them.

This clonotype showed up many times. This chain joins TRBV6-1 and TRBJ1-6; D unclear. CDR1 and CDR2 from the germline V gene are MNHNS and SASEGT. CDR3 length equals 13 residues. V was shortened by 11 bases and J by 6 bases, with 14 bases between the two germline ends. The DNA of the CDR3 is TGTGCCGCCGCAGTACGGGGTAATTCACCCCTCCACTTT. Translation: CAAAVRGNSPLHF.

In this sample, this clonotype turned up many times. The V and J genes are TRBV12-3 or TRBV12-4 and TRBJ2-5, with 7 bases lining up with TRBD1. V trimming: 6 bases; J trimming: 10 bases; junction bases outside the gene matches: 5. This CDR3 is built from 11 residues. CDR3 in amino acids: CASSDTGDQYF. CDR3 DNA sequence: TGTGCCAGCAGCGATACAGGGGACCAGTACTTC.

There are a few counts of this clonotype. The CDR3 loop is CASSFYVNRVQETQYF. The CDR3 DNA sequence: TGTGCCAGCAGCTTCTATGTCAACCGGGTCCAAGAGACCCAGTACTTC. The rearrangement uses TRBV5-6 and TRBJ2-5; the D is unclear. This CDR3 has 16 residues. Germline V CDR1 and CDR2: SGHDT, YYEEEE. V lost 2 bases to trimming and J lost 1 base, with 15 bases between them.

This clonotype was observed a handful of times. This sequence joins TRBV20-1 and TRBJ2-7; 11 bases match TRBD2. CDR1 is DFQATT and CDR2 is SNEGSKA in the germline V gene (reference sequence). Losses at the gene ends were 3 bases for V and 7 bases for J; bases not matched to a gene: 14. The CDR3 loop spans 16 amino acids. The chain's CDR3 is CSASGSLAGGPVEQYF. CDR3 in DNA: TGCAGTGCTAGTGGATCTTTAGCGGGAGGGCCGGTAGAGCAGTACTTC.

This chain connects TRBV20-1 to TRBJ2-3, with a weak D call TRBD1 (5 bases). This CDR3 region has 15 residues. The V end lost 6 bases, the J end lost 6 bases, and 22 bases lay between the germline ends. Germline V CDR1 and CDR2: DFQATT, SNEGSKA (reference sequence). DNA of the CDR3: TGCAGTGCCGGTGGGGCTTCGTCTACACGGGATACGCAGTATTTT. This sequence encodes CSAGGASSTRDTQYF.

This clonotype showed up many times. The J gene is TRBJ1-5, the V gene TRBV12-3 or TRBV12-4; 10 positions agree with TRBD1. The CDR3 extends over 14 amino acids. The V segment lost 5 bases and the J segment 5 bases; nucleotides outside the gene matches: 3. The chain's CDR3 is CASSQTGGDQPQHF. CDR3 in DNA: TGTGCCAGCAGTCAGACAGGGGGCGATCAGCCCCAGCATTTT.

This clonotype was detected only a few times. The V call is TRBV5-1, the J call TRBJ2-1; TRBD1 agrees at 7 bases. Germline V gene lookup returns CDR1 SGHRS and CDR2 YFSETQ. This CDR3 has 14 residues. V was pared by 3 bases and J by 5 bases, with 5 bases of the junction left unmatched. The CDR3 DNA reads as TGCGCCAGCAGCTATGACAGGGCGGACAATGAGCAGTTCTTC. Translated: CASSYDRADNEQFF.

This clonotype appeared a few times. This sequence joins TRBV5-6 and TRBJ1-1, with a possible D match to TRBD1 (5 bases). Trimming removed 4 bases at V and 5 bases at J, with 21 bases between. The CDR3 sequence is 16 residues long. Germline V gene sequence: CDR1 SGHDT, CDR2 YYEEEE. The CDR3 DNA sequence: TGTGCCAGCAGCCTGTGGGGGGTCCTCGGGAGGACTGAAGCTTTCTTT. It encodes CASSLWGVLGRTEAFF. The complete variable domain, with remaining parts taken from reference TRBV5-6 and TRBJ1-1, reads DAGVTQSPTHLIKTRGQQVTLRCSPKSGHDTVSWYQQALGQGPQFIFQYYEEEERQRGNFPDRFSGHQFPNYSSELNVNALLLGDSALYLCASSLWGVLGRTEAFFGQGTRLTVV.

J is TRBJ1-2 and V is TRBV5-6; 8 bases are shared with TRBD1. V gave up 4 bases and J gave up 4 bases; unmatched junction bases: 12. CDR1 is SGHDT and CDR2 is YYEEEE in the germline V gene. The CDR3 spans 16 residues. CDR3 residues: CASSLRDRLISYGYTF. The CDR3 DNA reads as TGTGCCAGCAGCCTCCGGGACAGGCTCATTTCCTATGGCTACACCTTC.

This clonotype has at least ten counts. The chain has TRBV5-1 and TRBJ1-2; TRBD1 is a possible D gene (5 bases). The CDR3 consists of 18 residues. CDR1 SGHRS and CDR2 YFSETQ come from the germline V gene. Deletions cut 0 bases from V and 8 bases from J, with 26 bases between. The CDR3 sequence is CASSLGGRDAPPSGGYTF. The CDR3 DNA reads TGCGCCAGCAGCTTGGGTGGCCGGGACGCTCCCCCATCAGGAGGCTACACCTTC.

This clonotype was counted only a few times. The gene calls are TRBV9 and TRBJ2-2; no definite D call. CDR3 size: 12 residues. Per the germline V gene, CDR1 is SGDLS and CDR2 is YYNGEE. V was shortened by 4 bases and J by 7 bases, with 8 bases between the two germline ends. The CDR3 region has the DNA TGTGCCAGCAGCCCCCCGAACGGGGAGCTGTTTTTT. It yields the protein CASSPPNGELFF.

This clonotype appeared many times. The J gene is TRBJ1-6, the V gene TRBV2; 8 nucleotides agree with TRBD1. The germline V gene has CDR1 SNHLY and CDR2 FYNNEI. J was trimmed by 1 base and V by 4 bases; bases with no gene match: 6. This CDR3 has 17 amino acids. The CDR3 sequence is CASSGGQGVSYNSPLHF. DNA of the CDR3: TGTGCCAGCAGTGGCGGACAGGGTGTATCCTATAATTCACCCCTCCACTTT.

This clonotype occurred many times. This chain joins TRBV6-6 and TRBJ2-5; D is unclear. Trimming left V 4 bases short and J 4 bases short, with 4 bases between. Germline CDR1 and CDR2: MNHNY and SVGAGI (reference sequence). The CDR3 sequence is 11 residues long. The CDR3 protein is CASSSSETQYF. The CDR3 DNA sequence: TGTGCCAGCAGTTCCTCAGAGACCCAGTACTTC.

This clonotype was detected ten times or more. This chain uses TRBV11-3 with TRBJ2-1, with D possibly TRBD2 on 7 matching bases. The CDR3 spans 18 residues. Trimming removed 4 bases at V and 1 base at J, with 20 bases between. Germline assignment: CDR1 SGHNT and CDR2 YENEEA. CDR3 protein: CASSSGWGRGGSYNEQFF. The CDR3 nucleotides read TGTGCCAGCAGCTCCGGCTGGGGGAGGGGGGGGTCCTACAATGAGCAGTTCTTC.

The V call is TRBV4-2, the J call TRBJ2-3, with D possibly matching TRBD1 (6 bases). Trimming stripped 0 bases from V and 2 bases from J, with 15 bases between. Per germline, CDR1 LGHNA and CDR2 YNFKEQ. The CDR3 loop spans 17 amino acids. This chain's CDR3 is CASSQDPQGPNTDTQYF. The CDR3 DNA reads as TGTGCCAGCAGCCAAGACCCTCAGGGGCCAAACACAGATACGCAGTATTTT.

The rearrangement links TRBV2 to TRBJ1-5; TRBD1 is a possible D gene (6 bases). This CDR3 spans 13 amino acids. CDR1 is SNHLY, CDR2 FYNNEI, per germline. V was clipped by 7 bases and J by 6 bases, with 13 bases between them. CDR3 sequence: CASTAGETQPQHF. The CDR3, as DNA: TGTGCCAGCACGGCAGGGGAGACTCAGCCCCAGCATTTT.

This clonotype has a handful of counts. The chain carries TRBV25-1 and TRBJ2-1, with no clear D. V gave up 7 bases and J gave up 5 bases, with 18 bases separating them. The CDR3 has 15 amino acids. Per germline, CDR1 MGHDK and CDR2 SYGVNS. The CDR3 sequence: CASNTRVRLHNEQFF. In DNA, the CDR3 is TGTGCCAGCAATACCCGGGTTCGGTTACACAATGAGCAGTTCTTC.

The rearrangement joins TRBV19 to TRBJ2-4, with D possibly matching TRBD1 (6 bases). CDR1 is LNHDA and CDR2 is SQIVND in the germline V gene (reference sequence). The CDR3 runs 13 residues. With 9 bases removed from V and 2 bases from J, the gap between germline ends came to 11 bases. The CDR3 reads CASSRGTKNIQYF. The CDR3 nucleotides read TGTGCCAGCTCCAGGGGTACCAAAAACATTCAGTACTTC. Complete variable domain (other parts from reference TRBV19 and TRBJ2-4): DGGITQSPKYLFRKEGQNVTLSCEQNLNHDAMYWYRQDPGQGLRLIYYSQIVNDFQKGDIAEGYSVSREKKESFPLTVTSAQKNPTAFYLCASSRGTKNIQYFGAGTRLSVL.

This clonotype came up many times. J is TRBJ2-1 and V is TRBV5-1; 7 bases line up with TRBD1. CDR1 is SGHRS and CDR2 is YFSETQ in the germline V gene. V shed 0 bases and J 1 base; nucleotides not matched to a gene: 4. The CDR3 spans 16 residues. CDR3 amino acids: CASSLATGRSYNEQFF. CDR3 nucleotides: TGCGCCAGCAGCTTGGCGACAGGGCGATCCTACAATGAGCAGTTCTTC. The full variable domain, rest sourced from reference TRBV5-1 and TRBJ2-1, is KAGVTQTPRYLIKTRGQQVTLSCSPISGHRSVSWYQQTPGQGLQFLFEYFSETQRNKGNFPGRFSGRQFSNSRSEMNVSTLELGDSALYLCASSLATGRSYNEQFFGPGTRLTVL.

This clonotype has only a few counts. The chain employs TRBV11-2 and TRBJ1-2, with D possibly being TRBD1 (6 bases). The CDR3 has 16 residues. V was shortened by 5 bases and J by 4 bases, with 20 bases between the two germline ends. Germline-derived CDR1 and CDR2 are SGHAT and FQNNGV. Here the CDR3 reads CASSTLFVQGIYGYTF. CDR3 in DNA: TGTGCCAGCAGCACCCTTTTTGTACAGGGAATCTATGGCTACACCTTC.

V is TRBV12-3 or TRBV12-4 and J is TRBJ2-2; a possible D gene is TRBD1 (6 bases). This CDR3 region has 15 residues. V gave up 3 bases and J gave up 5 bases, with 13 bases separating them. The CDR3 loop is CASSLDRLGTGELFF. CDR3 DNA sequence: TGTGCCAGCAGTTTGGACAGACTTGGGACCGGGGAGCTGTTTTTT.

This clonotype was recorded at least ten times. The genes are TRBV20-1 and TRBJ2-4; D ambiguous. Trimming removed 0 bases at V and 0 bases at J, with 6 bases between. CDR1 and CDR2 (germline): DFQATT, SNEGSKA (reference sequence). The CDR3 runs 14 residues. The CDR3 sequence is CSAREPLAKNIQYF. CDR3 sequence (DNA): TGCAGTGCTAGAGAGCCACTAGCCAAAAACATTCAGTACTTC.

The gene calls are TRBV7-9 and TRBJ2-6; the D is unclear. This CDR3 contains 14 residues. Germline CDR1 is SEHNR and CDR2 is FQNEAQ (reference sequence). Trimming stripped 5 bases from V and 4 bases from J, with 9 bases between. The CDR3 spells CASSPQTGANVLTF. CDR3 nucleotide sequence: TGTGCCAGCAGCCCCCAAACGGGGGCCAACGTCCTGACTTTC.

In this sample, this clonotype turned up many times. The chain carries TRBV29-1 and TRBJ2-1; D possibly matches TRBD1 or TRBD2 (5 bases each). Germline-derived CDR1 and CDR2 are SQVTM and ANQGSEA. This CDR3 is built from 15 residues. V was cut by 4 bases and J by 4 bases, with 17 bases left in between. The CDR3 loop reads CSVVVRGGKYNEQFF. The CDR3 DNA sequence: TGCAGCGTTGTCGTTCGTGGGGGAAAATACAATGAGCAGTTCTTC.

The sample holds many counts of this clonotype. The J gene is TRBJ2-1, the V gene TRBV7-2; 11 bases line up with TRBD2. This CDR3 contains 16 residues. Per the germline V gene, CDR1 is SGHTA and CDR2 is FQGNSA. J was trimmed by 6 bases and V by 5 bases; bases with no gene match: 9. The CDR3 DNA reads as TGTGCCAGCAGCGTAGATAGCGGGAGGGCCGTCAATGAGCAGTTCTTC. Translating it yields CASSVDSGRAVNEQFF.